This T cell receptor beta chain was retrieved from a study of blood T cell repertoires in COVID-19. Overall study context: T cells, B-cell-depleted T cells, or PBMCs provided the cDNA or gDNA that served as material.

Per germline, CDR1 MDHEN and CDR2 SYDVKM. The CDR3 covers 16 residues. Trimming took 5 bases from V and 3 from J; bases not matched to a gene: 3. In the study's own analysis: Reference gene primer amplification yielded estimated nucleated cell counts. Profiling relied on immunoSEQ multiplex PCR, and the TCRdb table lists in-frame clones only, not all of them. V, J and clone size are taken as reported in that table, and D and trimming were inferred from the DNA itself. Found here are about 140,000 clones, approximately 84% of them singletons; the top ten hold roughly 3.4%. Study members were between about 18 and 100 years old and lived in 24 US regions.

Sequences were obtained from PBMCs or T cells enriched from blood (not recorded which). The V and J genes are TRBV28 and TRBJ2-5; 16 positions agree with TRBD2. This receptor was taken from a woman aged 50 to 60 with acute COVID-19. The CDR3 protein is CASSGTSGRAEETQYF. In DNA, the CDR3 is TGTGCCAGCAGTGGGACTAGCGGGAGGGCGGAAGAGACCCAGTACTTC.